The T cell receptor (beta chain) described here comes from a study of control samples from healthy donors and cancer patients. Generated by immunoSEQ multiplex PCR, the TCRdb table keeps only in-frame clones and is missing some. Found here are 95,000 to 150,000 clones, around 86% of them singletons; the top ten hold less than 9.5%. V lost 2 bases, J lost 3 bases, and 7 bases stayed unmatched. The CDR3 consists of 15 residues. CDR1 is LGHNA and CDR2 is YSLEER in the germline V gene. V gene TRBV4-3 combines with J gene TRBJ2-7, with TRBD1 identical over 7 bases. This TCR came from a middle-aged man in good health. Sequencing was carried out using blood. The DNA of the CDR3 is TGCGCCAGCAGCCAATCAACAGGGGTTAGCTACGAGCAGTACTTC. It encodes CASSQSTGVSYEQYF.